This T cell receptor (beta chain) was retrieved from a study of cytomegalovirus exposure and HLA in healthy donors. On this clone: The antigen is unknown.

V lost 3 bases, J lost 5 bases, and 13 bases lay in between. Germline V gene sequence: CDR1 SGHDT, CDR2 YYEEEE. This CDR3 spans 14 amino acids. The PCR used 60 Vbeta and 13 Jbeta primers. Clones were sequenced by immunoSEQ multiplex PCR, and TCRdb holds only the in-frame ones, with some missing. The table lists some 110,000 clones, 55% to 80% of them singletons. The study's findings and limits: In a later analysis, HLA-associated beta chains showed higher expansion and lower generation probabilities than comparable chains.

This sequence joins TRBV5-6 and TRBJ2-3; the D gene is possibly TRBD2 (5 bases). Sequences were obtained from PBMCs. This receptor was taken from a woman in her twenties or thirties in good health and CMV-seronegative. The CDR3 DNA reads TGTGCCAGCAGCTCTCCTCGGGCGGGAGATACGCAGTATTTT. As protein: CASSSPRAGDTQYF.